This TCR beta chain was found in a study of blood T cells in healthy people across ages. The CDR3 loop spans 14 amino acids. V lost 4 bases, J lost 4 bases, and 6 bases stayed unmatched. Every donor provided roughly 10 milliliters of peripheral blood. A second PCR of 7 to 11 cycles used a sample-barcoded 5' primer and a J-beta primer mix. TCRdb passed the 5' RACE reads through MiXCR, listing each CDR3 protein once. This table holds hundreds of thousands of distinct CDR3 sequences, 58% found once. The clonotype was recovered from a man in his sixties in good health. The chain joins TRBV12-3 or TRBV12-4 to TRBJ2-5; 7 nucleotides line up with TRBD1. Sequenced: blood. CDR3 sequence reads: CASSSRTGLETQYF. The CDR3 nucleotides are TGTGCCAGCAGTTCGCGGACAGGTCTAGAGACCCAGTACTTC.